This T cell receptor (beta chain) originates from a study of technical replicates of blood from four donors. The CDR3 has 16 residues. Germline V gives CDR1 SGHTA, CDR2 FQGNSA. V was clipped by 5 bases and J by 2 bases; unmatched bases: 5. Sequencing used immunoSEQ multiplex PCR; TCRdb keeps in-frame clones, though not all of them. The sample carries about 75,000 clones, roughly nine tenths recorded once. The chain combines TRBV7-2 with TRBJ2-3; 12 bases match TRBD2. The specimen was PBMCs. The sequence derives from a human donor in good health. Some clones in this sample may be carry-over from other donors' samples. This chain's CDR3 is CASSLTSGRTTDTQYF. In DNA form, the CDR3 reads TGTGCCAGCAGCCTAACTAGCGGGAGGACCACAGATACGCAGTATTTT.